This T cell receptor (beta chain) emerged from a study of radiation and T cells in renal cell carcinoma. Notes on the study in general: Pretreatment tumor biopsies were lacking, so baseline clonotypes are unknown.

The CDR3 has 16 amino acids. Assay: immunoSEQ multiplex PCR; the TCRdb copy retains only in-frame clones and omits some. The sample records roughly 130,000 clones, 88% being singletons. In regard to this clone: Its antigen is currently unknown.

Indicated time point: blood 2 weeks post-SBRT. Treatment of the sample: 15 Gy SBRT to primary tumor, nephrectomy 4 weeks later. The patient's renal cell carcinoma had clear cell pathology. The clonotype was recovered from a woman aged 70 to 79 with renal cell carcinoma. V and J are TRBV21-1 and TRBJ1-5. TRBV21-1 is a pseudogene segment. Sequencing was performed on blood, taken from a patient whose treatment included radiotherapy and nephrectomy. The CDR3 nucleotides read TGTGCCAGCAGCTTTTCGGTTGGCGCGGGAGTACGGCCCCAGCATTTT. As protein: CASSFSVGAGVRPQHF.